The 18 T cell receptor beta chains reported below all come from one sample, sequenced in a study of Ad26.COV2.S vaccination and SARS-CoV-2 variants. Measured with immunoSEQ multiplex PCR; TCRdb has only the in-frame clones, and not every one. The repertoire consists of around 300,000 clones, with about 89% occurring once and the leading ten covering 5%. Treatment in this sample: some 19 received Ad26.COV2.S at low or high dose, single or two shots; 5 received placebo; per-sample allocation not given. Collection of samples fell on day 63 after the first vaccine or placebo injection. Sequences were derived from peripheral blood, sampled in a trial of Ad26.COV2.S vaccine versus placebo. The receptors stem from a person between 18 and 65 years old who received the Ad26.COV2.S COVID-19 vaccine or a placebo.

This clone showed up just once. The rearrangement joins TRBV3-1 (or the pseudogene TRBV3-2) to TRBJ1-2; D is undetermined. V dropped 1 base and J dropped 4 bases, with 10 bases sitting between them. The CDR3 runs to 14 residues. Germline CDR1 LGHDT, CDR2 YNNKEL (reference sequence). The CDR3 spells CASSQGRTGYGYTF. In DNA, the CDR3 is TGTGCCAGCAGCCAAGGACGGACTGGCTATGGCTACACCTTC.

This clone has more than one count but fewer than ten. CDR3 loop: CATSPGLASYEQYF. Written as DNA, the CDR3 is TGTGCCACCTCCCCGGGACTAGCGTCCTACGAGCAGTACTTC. The gene calls are TRBV2 and TRBJ2-7; TRBD2 agrees at 10 bases. The CDR3 extends over 14 amino acids. Germline trimming cut 10 bases from V and 1 base from J; bases unmatched to any gene: 7. Germline CDR1 reads SNHLY; CDR2 reads FYNNEI.

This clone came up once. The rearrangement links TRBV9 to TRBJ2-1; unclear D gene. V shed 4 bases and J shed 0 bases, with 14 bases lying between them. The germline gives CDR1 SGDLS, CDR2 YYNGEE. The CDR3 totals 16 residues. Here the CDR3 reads CASSPTDGYSYNEQFF. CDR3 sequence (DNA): TGTGCCAGCAGCCCTACGGACGGATACTCCTACAATGAGCAGTTCTTC.

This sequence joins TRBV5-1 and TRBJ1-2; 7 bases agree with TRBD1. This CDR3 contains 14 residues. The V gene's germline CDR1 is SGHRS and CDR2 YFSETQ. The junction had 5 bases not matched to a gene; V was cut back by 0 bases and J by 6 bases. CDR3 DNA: TGCGCCAGCAGCTTGGGTGGACAGGAAGATGGCTACACCTTC. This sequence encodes CASSLGGQEDGYTF.

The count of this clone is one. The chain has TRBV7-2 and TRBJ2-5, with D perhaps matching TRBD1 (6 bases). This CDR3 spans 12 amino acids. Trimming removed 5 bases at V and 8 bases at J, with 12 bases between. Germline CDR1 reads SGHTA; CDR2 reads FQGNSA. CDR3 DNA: TGTGCCAGCAGCCCCTTCAGGGGTACCCAGTACTTC. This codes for CASSPFRGTQYF. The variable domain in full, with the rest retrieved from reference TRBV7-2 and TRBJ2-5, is GAGVSQSPSNKVTEKGKDVELRCDPISGHTALYWYRQSLGQGLEFLIYFQGNSAPDKSGLPSDRFSAERTGGSVSTLTIQRTQQEDSAVYLCASSPFRGTQYFGPGTRLLVL.

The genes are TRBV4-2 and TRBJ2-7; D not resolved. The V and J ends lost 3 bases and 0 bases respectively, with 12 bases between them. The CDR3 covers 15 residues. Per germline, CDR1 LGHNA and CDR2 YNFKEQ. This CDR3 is CASSHQQTPSYEQYF. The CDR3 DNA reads TGTGCCAGCAGCCACCAACAAACCCCCTCCTACGAGCAGTACTTC.

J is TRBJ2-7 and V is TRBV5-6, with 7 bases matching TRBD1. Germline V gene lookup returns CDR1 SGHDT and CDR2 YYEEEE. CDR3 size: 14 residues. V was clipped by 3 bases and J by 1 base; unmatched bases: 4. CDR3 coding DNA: TGTGCCAGCAGCTCACGGACAGGATCCTACGAGCAGTACTTC. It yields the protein CASSSRTGSYEQYF. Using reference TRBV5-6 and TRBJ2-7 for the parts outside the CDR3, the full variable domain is DAGVTQSPTHLIKTRGQQVTLRCSPKSGHDTVSWYQQALGQGPQFIFQYYEEEERQRGNFPDRFSGHQFPNYSSELNVNALLLGDSALYLCASSSRTGSYEQYFGPGTRLTVT.

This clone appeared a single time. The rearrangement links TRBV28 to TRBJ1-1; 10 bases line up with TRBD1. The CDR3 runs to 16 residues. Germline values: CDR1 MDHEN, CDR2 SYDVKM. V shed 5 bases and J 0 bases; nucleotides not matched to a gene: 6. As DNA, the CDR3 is TGTGCCAGCAGTCTTGGACAGGGGGAAATGAACACTGAAGCTTTCTTT. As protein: CASSLGQGEMNTEAFF.

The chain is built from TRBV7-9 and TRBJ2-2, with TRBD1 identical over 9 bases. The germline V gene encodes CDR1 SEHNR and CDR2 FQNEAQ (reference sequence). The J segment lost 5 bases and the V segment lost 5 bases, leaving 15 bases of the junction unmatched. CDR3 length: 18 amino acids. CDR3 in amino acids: CASSGGQGMGVWTGELFF. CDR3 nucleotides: TGTGCCAGCAGCGGGGGACAGGGAATGGGCGTTTGGACCGGGGAGCTGTTTTTT. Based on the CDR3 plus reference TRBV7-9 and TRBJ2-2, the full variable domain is DTGVSQNPRHKITKRGQNVTFRCDPISEHNRLYWYRQTLGQGPEFLTYFQNEAQLEKSRLLSDRFSAERPKGSFSTLEIQRTEQGDSAMYLCASSGGQGMGVWTGELFFGEGSRLTVL.

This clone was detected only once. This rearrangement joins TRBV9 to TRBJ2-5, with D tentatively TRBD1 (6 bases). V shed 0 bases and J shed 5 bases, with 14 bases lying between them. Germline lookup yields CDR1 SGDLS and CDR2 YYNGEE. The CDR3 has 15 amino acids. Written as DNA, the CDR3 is TGTGCCAGCAGCGTAGACTGGGGGCCGGGGGAGACCCAGTACTTC. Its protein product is CASSVDWGPGETQYF. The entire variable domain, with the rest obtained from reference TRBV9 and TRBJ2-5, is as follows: DSGVTQTPKHLITATGQRVTLRCSPRSGDLSVYWYQQSLDQGLQFLIQYYNGEERAKGNILERFSAQQFPDLHSELNLSSLELGDSALYFCASSVDWGPGETQYFGPGTRLLVL.

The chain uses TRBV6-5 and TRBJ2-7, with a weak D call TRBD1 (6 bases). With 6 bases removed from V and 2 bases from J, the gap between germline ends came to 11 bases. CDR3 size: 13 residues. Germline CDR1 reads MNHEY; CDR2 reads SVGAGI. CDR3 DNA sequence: TGTGCCAGCAGAGGGGCAGGGGCCTACGAGCAGTACTTC. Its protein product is CASRGAGAYEQYF.

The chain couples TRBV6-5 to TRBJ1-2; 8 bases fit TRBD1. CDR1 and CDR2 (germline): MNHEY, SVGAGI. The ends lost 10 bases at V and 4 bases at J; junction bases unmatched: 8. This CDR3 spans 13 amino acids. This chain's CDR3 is CATGGQVPYGYTF. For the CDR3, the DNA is TGTGCCACCGGGGGACAGGTCCCCTATGGCTACACCTTC.

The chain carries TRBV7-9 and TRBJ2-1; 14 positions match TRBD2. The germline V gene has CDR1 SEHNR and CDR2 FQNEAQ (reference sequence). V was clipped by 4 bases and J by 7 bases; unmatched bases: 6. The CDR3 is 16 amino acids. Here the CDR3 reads CASSSQGTSGSNEQFF. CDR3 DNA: TGTGCCAGCAGCTCCCAGGGGACTAGCGGGAGTAATGAGCAGTTCTTC.

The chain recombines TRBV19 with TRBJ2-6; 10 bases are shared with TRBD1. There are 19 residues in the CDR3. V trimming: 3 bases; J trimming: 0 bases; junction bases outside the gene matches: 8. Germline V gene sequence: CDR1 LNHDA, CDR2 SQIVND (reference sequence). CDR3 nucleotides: TGTGCCAGTAGTATGGGGACAGGGGTTTTAAGCTCTGGGGCCAACGTCCTGACTTTC. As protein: CASSMGTGVLSSGANVLTF. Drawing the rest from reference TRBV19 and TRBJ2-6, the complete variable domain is DGGITQSPKYLFRKEGQNVTLSCEQNLNHDAMYWYRQDPGQGLRLIYYSQIVNDFQKGDIAEGYSVSREKKESFPLTVTSAQKNPTAFYLCASSMGTGVLSSGANVLTFGAGSRLTVL.

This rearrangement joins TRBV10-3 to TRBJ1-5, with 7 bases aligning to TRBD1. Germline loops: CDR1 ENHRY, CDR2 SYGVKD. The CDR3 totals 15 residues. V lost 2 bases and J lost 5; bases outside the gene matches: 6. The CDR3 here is CAISEARGQDQPQHF. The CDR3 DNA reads TGTGCCATCAGTGAGGCAAGGGGGCAGGATCAGCCCCAGCATTTT.

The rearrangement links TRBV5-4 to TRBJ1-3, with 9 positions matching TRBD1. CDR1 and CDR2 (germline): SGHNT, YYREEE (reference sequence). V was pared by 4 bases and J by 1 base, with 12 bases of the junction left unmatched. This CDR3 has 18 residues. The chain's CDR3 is CASSQTIRTGASGNTIYF. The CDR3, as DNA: TGTGCCAGCAGCCAGACCATAAGGACAGGGGCTTCTGGAAACACCATATATTTT.

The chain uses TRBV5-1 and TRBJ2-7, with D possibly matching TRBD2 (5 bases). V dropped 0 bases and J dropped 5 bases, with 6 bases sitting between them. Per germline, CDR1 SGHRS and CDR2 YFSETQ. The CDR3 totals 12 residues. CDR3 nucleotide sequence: TGCGCCAGCAGCTTGGCCGGGGACGAGCAGTACTTC. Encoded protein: CASSLAGDEQYF.

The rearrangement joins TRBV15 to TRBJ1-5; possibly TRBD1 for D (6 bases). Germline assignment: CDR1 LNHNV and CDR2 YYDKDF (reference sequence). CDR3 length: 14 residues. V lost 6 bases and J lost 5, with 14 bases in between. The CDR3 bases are TGTGCCACCAGTATACAGGGTTGGGATCAGCCCCAGCATTTT. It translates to CATSIQGWDQPQHF.